The entry that follows covers one T cell receptor (beta chain) sequence. This sample is drawn from a study of T cell changes during pregnancy in multiple sclerosis. TCRdb's table, derived via immunoSEQ multiplex PCR, lists solely in-frame clones and lacks some. The table has about 42,000 clones, 88% seen once; the top ten hold roughly 1%. Germline V gene lookup returns CDR1 MDHEN and CDR2 SYDVKM. This CDR3 region has 14 residues. V was cut by 5 bases and J by 5 bases, with 13 bases left in between. This clonotype was obtained from a female donor with multiple sclerosis, enrolled in a pregnancy study. This chain joins TRBV28 and TRBJ1-5, with a tentative D call TRBD1 (5 bases). The material sequenced was CD4+ T cells from peripheral blood mononuclear cells, taken in the second trimester of pregnancy. The CDR3 reads CASSRLGGHQPQHF. CDR3 coding DNA: TGTGCCAGCAGTCGGCTGGGGGGTCATCAGCCCCAGCATTTT.